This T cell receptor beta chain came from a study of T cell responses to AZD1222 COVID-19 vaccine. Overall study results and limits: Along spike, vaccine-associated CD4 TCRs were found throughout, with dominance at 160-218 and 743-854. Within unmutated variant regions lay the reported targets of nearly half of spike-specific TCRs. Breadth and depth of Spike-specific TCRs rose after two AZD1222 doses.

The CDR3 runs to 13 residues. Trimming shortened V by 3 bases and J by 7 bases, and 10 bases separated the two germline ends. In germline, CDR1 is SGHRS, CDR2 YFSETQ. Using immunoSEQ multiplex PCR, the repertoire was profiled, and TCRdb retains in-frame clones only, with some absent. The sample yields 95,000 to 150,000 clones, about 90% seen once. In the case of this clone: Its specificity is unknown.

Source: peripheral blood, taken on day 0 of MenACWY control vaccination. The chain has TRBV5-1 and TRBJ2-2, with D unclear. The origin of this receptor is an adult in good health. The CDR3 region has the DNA TGCGCCAGCAGCTCCCAGGTCGGCGGGGAGCTGTTTTTT. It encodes CASSSQVGGELFF.